The clone carrying this T cell receptor beta chain was observed at least ten times. Its antigen is not known. The data were taken from a study of tumor-infiltrating lymphocytes in primary liver carcinoma. Study findings and constraints: Top-250-clone fractions were significantly higher in tumors than in blood (p = 0.039).

The CDR3 loop spans 16 amino acids. Trimming removed 3 bases at V and 0 bases at J, with 12 bases between. Constant-region priming of roughly 490 ng total RNA yielded TCR beta cDNA. Three nested multiplex PCR rounds, a slightly modified ARM-PCR, produced the libraries for TCR beta. TRBV1-TRBV30 forward primers paired with a C-beta reverse primer drove the first two PCR rounds, about 9 cycles each. TCRdb re-called the multiplex PCR reads through MiXCR, storing one row per CDR3 protein. The sample comprises 150,000 to 200,000 distinct CDR3 sequences, less than 65% of which are singletons, and roughly 6.8% rests with the top ten. They got blood RNA out of unsorted whole blood and also pulled out germline DNA.

The sample consisted of peripheral blood. The clonotype was recovered from a woman aged 60-70 years with primary liver carcinoma and hepatitis B virus infection. V usage is TRBV12-3 or TRBV12-4 and J usage is TRBJ2-1; D is unresolved. As DNA, the CDR3 is TGTGCCAGCAGTTTGTTGGCGGAGAGCTCCTACAATGAGCAGTTCTTC. Encoded protein: CASSLLAESSYNEQFF.